This TCR beta chain was profiled in a study of shared clonotypes between healthy human individuals. Data came from immunoSEQ multiplex PCR; TCRdb stores just in-frame clones and leaves some out. The sample includes hundreds of thousands of clones, over 60% of them seen just once. V lost 9 bases to trimming and J lost 2 bases, with 27 bases between them. The CDR3 consists of 18 residues. Germline CDR1 SGHTA, CDR2 FQGTGA. The chain recombines TRBV7-3 with TRBJ2-3; D might be TRBD1 or TRBD2, each matching 6 bases. The receptor's source is a woman aged 40-49 years in good health. Some clones in this sample may be carry-over from other donors' samples. Sequencing was carried out using PBMCs. CDR3 coding DNA: TGTGCCAGAACTACAGGGAACGGGACTCCCACCCCCACAGATACGCAGTATTTT. Protein: CARTTGNGTPTPTDTQYF.